This TCR beta chain stems from a study of PD-1 blockade in mismatch repair-deficient tumors. This table comes from immunoSEQ multiplex PCR, and its TCRdb copy is limited to in-frame clones, with some not included. The repertoire holds 100,000 to 150,000 clones, around 83% seen once, with approximately 13% in the top ten. The TCR-sequenced patients were a few responders to pembrolizumab. The germline CDR1 and CDR2 sequences are LGHNA and YSLEER. The CDR3 has 16 amino acids. The germline V and J ends were trimmed by 0 bases and 4 bases, with 13 bases remaining between them. The material was peripheral blood, obtained 44 weeks after starting pembrolizumab. This chain uses TRBV4-3 with TRBJ2-1; perhaps D is TRBD1 or TRBD2 (5 bases each). This TCR derives from an adult with mismatch repair-deficient cancer. This chain's CDR3 is CASSQDGDQGYNEQFF. CDR3 nucleotide sequence: TGCGCCAGCAGCCAAGATGGGGACCAGGGATACAATGAGCAGTTCTTC.